The T cell receptor (beta chain) under discussion was sequenced for a study of cytomegalovirus exposure and HLA in healthy donors. The PCR was carried out with 60 Vbeta primers and 13 Jbeta primers. The repertoire was sequenced with immunoSEQ multiplex PCR; TCRdb's copy has only in-frame clones and lacks some. The data show about 130,000 clones, with roughly 84% seen just once and under 2% held by the top ten. Germline CDR1 and CDR2: SGHRS and YFSETQ. Trimming took 8 bases from V and 2 from J, leaving 16 bases between them. The CDR3 has 15 amino acids. Samples came from healthy bone marrow donors. This TCR was sampled from a boy younger than 18 in good health and CMV-seronegative. This chain links TRBV5-1 with TRBJ2-2; D might be TRBD2 (5 bases). The sample was PBMCs. CDR3: CASGGASLNTGELFF. CDR3 DNA sequence: TGCGCCAGTGGAGGCGCGAGCCTTAACACCGGGGAGCTGTTTTTT.